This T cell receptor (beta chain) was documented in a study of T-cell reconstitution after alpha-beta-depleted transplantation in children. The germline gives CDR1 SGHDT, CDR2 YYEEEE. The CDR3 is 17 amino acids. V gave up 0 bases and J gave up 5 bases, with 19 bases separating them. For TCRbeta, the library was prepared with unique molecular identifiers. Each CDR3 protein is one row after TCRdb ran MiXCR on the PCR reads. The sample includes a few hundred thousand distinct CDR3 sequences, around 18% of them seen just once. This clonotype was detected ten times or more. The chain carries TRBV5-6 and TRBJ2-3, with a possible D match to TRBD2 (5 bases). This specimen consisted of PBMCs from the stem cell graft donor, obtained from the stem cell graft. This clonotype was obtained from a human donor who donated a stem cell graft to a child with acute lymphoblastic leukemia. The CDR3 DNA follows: TGTGCCAGCAGCTTGGTACCCGCGGGCGGGCTCAGAGATACGCAGTATTTT. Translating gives CASSLVPAGGLRDTQYF.